This section outlines one T cell receptor beta chain sequence together with its context. This clonotype occurred many times. Its antigen target is currently unknown. Per-base qualities were not stored, and no clone one base away is much larger. The CDR3 has 15 amino acids, counting the end cysteine and phenylalanine. Only CDR3 DNA remains: 45 bases, in frame from the first base. Germline trimming amounts to 1 base on V and 7 bases on J, with 2 as the count of junction bases outside the gene matches. TCR cDNA was synthesized by 5'RACE template switching, through which a universal primer site and unique molecular identifiers were introduced. cDNA synthesis was primed from both the TCR alpha and TCR beta constant segments. Two PCR steps were used to amplify libraries, with sample barcodes and sequencing adapters being added in the second step. Libraries were sequenced on Illumina HiSeq 2500 (2x100 bp) or NovaSeq (2x150 bp). Concerning the study's data processing: Reads were demultiplexed and collapsed into UMI consensus sequences with MIGEC, and V(D)J alignment was performed with MiXCR. Vaccine-responding clonotypes were identified with edgeR using replicate PBMC samples, with FDR below 0.01 and a log2 fold change above 5 up to day 15 being required. Each bulk clonotype was labeled CD4 or CD8 based on which sequenced repertoire, CD4 or CD8, contained the clonotype at higher abundance. The public sequencing data were trimmed at Q25 with fastp and processed into clonotypes with MiXCR by TCRdb, which kept only in-frame beta chains. For every CDR3 protein sequence, its rows merge into one entry that carries the most common genes and DNA. TCRdb assigned the V and J calls; the authors' analysis was not used. The sample table holds 250,000 or so distinct CDR3 sequences, of which 6% to 8% were seen once. Of the sample, more than 0.85% is held by the ten largest clones.

The record originates from a study of T cells after yellow fever vaccination (dated by TCRdb to 2018 to 2020). Describing the broader study: The SMART-Seq v4 Ultra Low Input RNA kit was used to prepare libraries from fractions with low cell numbers. To track T-cell clones before and after primary and booster YFV17D yellow fever vaccination, bulk TCR alpha and beta repertoires were sequenced longitudinally. Two healthy male donors made up the cohort, one aged 18 to 30 years and the other aged 30 to 40 years. Bulk PBMC replicates and cell subsets were isolated from blood drawn at multiple timepoints before and after both primary and secondary immunization.

What this sample's treatment or condition label stands for: live attenuated yellow fever vaccine strain. A standard Ficoll-Paque protocol was used to isolate PBMCs from peripheral blood. Dynabeads CD4 and CD8 positive selection kits were used to isolate CD4 and CD8 T-cell fractions. TriZol was used to extract RNA from bulk PBMCs, from CD4 and CD8 fractions, and from dextramer-positive and dextramer-negative fractions. The paper's findings and limits, for the study overall: Because abundant contaminating clonotypes from the bulk population could be contained in FACS-sorted repertoires, computational filtering was required. Because only a couple of donors were included in the study, the extent to which the findings can be generalized is limited. Compared with the primary T-cell response, the secondary T-cell response was faster but weaker, reaching its peak on day 5 rather than on day 15. A small fraction of clonotypes showed up in both the CD4 and CD8 compartments, probably as a result of convergent recombination. Most clones expanded after primary vaccination (96% of CD4 and about 85% of CD8) were re-detected after the booster, suggesting that broad memory maintenance occurred.

Sequenced material: CD4+ T cells sorted from PBMCs, taken on the day of the yellow fever booster vaccination. The V gene is TRBV12-3 or TRBV12-4 and the J gene is TRBJ2-1, and 12 junctional nucleotides match TRBD2. This receptor was taken from a man aged 25 to 40 who received the YFV17D yellow fever vaccine. The DNA sequence is as follows: TGTGCCAGCAGTTTAGGGCTAGCGGGAGGGAATGAGCAGTTCTTC. This sequence encodes CASSLGLAGGNEQFF.